The 16 T cell receptor beta chains below all came from one sample that was sequenced in a study of T-cell memory formation after mild COVID-19 (dated by TCRdb to about 2021). Receptors were amplified or captured by 5' RACE. Sequencing was carried out with an Illumina NovaSeq 6000. TCRdb applied fastp at Q25 and MiXCR to the public reads, then kept only in-frame beta chains. Each entry is one CDR3 protein sequence, shown with its most common DNA and genes. This sample is represented by about 210,000 distinct CDR3 sequences; 27% of them were singletons. The ten most abundant clones make up about an eighth of the sample. The sample was PBMCs or a T cell subset sorted from them (not recorded which). The receptors were sampled from an adult woman who had mild COVID-19 (a few samples of this study predate the infection). The sample titles of this study are shuffled in the database, so cell type and time point are left out; the donor was told from shared clones.

The gene calls are TRBV5-1 and TRBJ2-3; 7 bases agree with TRBD1. Per the germline V gene, CDR1 is SGHRS and CDR2 is YFSETQ. The CDR3 has 16 amino acids. The junction had 11 bases not matched to a gene; V was cut back by 4 bases and J by 3 bases. The CDR3 region has the DNA TGCGCCAGCAGCCTGGTGTCAGGGGGAACGACAGATACGCAGTATTTT. Translated, it gives CASSLVSGGTTDTQYF.

This clonotype was picked up a small number of times. This chain joins TRBV4-1 and TRBJ2-4; 8 nucleotides align to TRBD1. The junction had 4 bases not matched to a gene; V was cut back by 0 bases and J by 3 bases. This CDR3 is built from 16 residues. The germline CDR1 and CDR2 sequences are MGHRA and YSYEKL. The DNA for the CDR3 is TGCGCCAGCAGCCAAGAATGGACAGGGCTCAAAAACATTCAGTACTTC. This translates into CASSQEWTGLKNIQYF.

The V call is TRBV20-1, the J call TRBJ2-1, with 10 nucleotides matching TRBD2. Trimming at V came to 5 bases and at J to 5 bases, leaving 9 bases not matched to a gene. Germline V CDR1 and CDR2: DFQATT, SNEGSKA (reference sequence). The CDR3 totals 15 residues. In nucleotides, the CDR3 is TGCAGTGCTTCCGGCCCTAGCGGGAGCCACAATGAGCAGTTCTTC. This gives the protein CSASGPSGSHNEQFF.

The V call is TRBV11-1, the J call TRBJ2-7; D gene unclear. In germline, CDR1 is SGHAT, CDR2 FQDESV (reference sequence). Trimming pared 4 bases from V and 0 bases from J, leaving 10 bases between. CDR3 length: 14 amino acids. The CDR3 DNA reads TGTGCCAGCAGCTCACCCCCGAGCTCCTACGAGCAGTACTTC. It is translated as CASSSPPSSYEQYF.

The V and J genes are TRBV7-2 and TRBJ2-3; D may correspond to TRBD1 or TRBD2 (5 bases each). Trimming left V 5 bases short and J 1 base short, with 7 bases between. Per the germline V gene, CDR1 is SGHTA and CDR2 is FQGNSA. The CDR3 totals 13 residues. The CDR3: CASSMGGTDTQYF. CDR3 coding DNA: TGTGCCAGCAGCATGGGGGGCACAGATACGCAGTATTTT.

The chain has TRBV9 and TRBJ2-5, with 12 nucleotides matching TRBD2. Germline values: CDR1 SGDLS, CDR2 YYNGEE. CDR3 size: 16 residues. The ends lost 3 bases at V and 6 bases at J; junction bases unmatched: 9. The CDR3 region is CASSASSGRAFKTQYF. The CDR3 coding sequence is TGTGCCAGCAGCGCTTCTAGCGGGAGGGCATTTAAGACCCAGTACTTC.

The chain has TRBV12-3 or TRBV12-4 and TRBJ2-1, with 9 bases that match TRBD2. This CDR3 has 14 amino acids. With 5 bases clipped from V and 7 bases from J, the junction kept 6 bases outside the gene matches. The CDR3 nucleotides read TGTGCCAGCAGTCCTGGACTAGCGTGGAATGAGCAGTTCTTC. It specifies CASSPGLAWNEQFF.

The CDR3 DNA is TGTGCCAGCAGTTCCGGGGGCTCAGATACGCAGTATTTT. It translates to CASSSGGSDTQYF. The V gene is TRBV12-3 or TRBV12-4, the J gene TRBJ2-3; possibly TRBD1 or TRBD2 for D (6 bases each). Trimming shortened V by 4 bases and J by 4 bases, and 9 bases separated the two germline ends. The CDR3 consists of 13 residues.

The J gene is TRBJ1-2, the V gene TRBV9; D is perhaps TRBD1 (5 bases). The CDR3 sequence is 15 residues long. CDR1 is SGDLS and CDR2 is YYNGEE in the germline V gene. Trimming shortened V by 0 bases and J by 2 bases, and 11 bases separated the two germline ends. CDR3 in amino acids: CASSVEGAGNYGYTF. In DNA form, the CDR3 reads TGTGCCAGCAGCGTAGAAGGGGCAGGGAACTATGGCTACACCTTC. The full variable domain, in which reference TRBV9 and TRBJ1-2 provide the parts outside the CDR3, is DSGVTQTPKHLITATGQRVTLRCSPRSGDLSVYWYQQSLDQGLQFLIQYYNGEERAKGNILERFSAQQFPDLHSELNLSSLELGDSALYFCASSVEGAGNYGYTFGSGTRLTVV.

The chain uses TRBV12-3 or TRBV12-4 and TRBJ2-3; 11 bases fit TRBD1. The CDR3 totals 16 residues. V was clipped by 5 bases and J by 4 bases; unmatched bases: 8. The CDR3 DNA reads as TGTGCCAGCAGTCCGGGACAGGGGGTAAGGGCAGATACGCAGTATTTT. Residues: CASSPGQGVRADTQYF.

The chain joins TRBV5-1 to TRBJ2-3; 9 bases match TRBD2. CDR3 length equals 16 residues. Trimming removed 5 bases from V and 2 bases from J; junction bases left unmatched: 9. CDR1 is SGHRS and CDR2 is YFSETQ in the germline V gene. CDR3 nucleotides: TGCGCCAGCAGGCTTGGGGGACTAGCAGACACAGATACGCAGTATTTT. Amino acid sequence: CASRLGGLADTDTQYF.

This clonotype appeared a few times. This chain uses TRBV4-2 with TRBJ1-1; D uncertain. Germline V CDR1 and CDR2: LGHNA, YNFKEQ. This CDR3 has 18 residues. Deletions cut 0 bases from V and 1 base from J, with 18 bases between. The CDR3 nucleotides are TGTGCCAGCAGCCAAGAGCTCCTTCATTACCAAAGGAACACTGAAGCTTTCTTT. Its translation: CASSQELLHYQRNTEAFF.

The V and J genes are TRBV4-3 and TRBJ2-3, with TRBD1 identical over 7 bases. The CDR3 is made up of 14 amino acids. Per germline, CDR1 LGHNA and CDR2 YSLEER. V lost 0 bases, J lost 4 bases, and 1 base stayed unmatched. This CDR3 is CASSQDRGSDTQYF. The CDR3 DNA is TGCGCCAGCAGCCAAGACAGGGGGTCAGATACGCAGTATTTT.

This clonotype was picked up a small number of times. The DNA of the CDR3 is TGTGCCAGCAGTCCCAATCCTCTAATGGGGGGGGCCAGATTTACTGAAGCTTTCTTT. Translated: CASSPNPLMGGARFTEAFF. The chain recombines TRBV28 with TRBJ1-1; D might be TRBD1 (6 bases). There are 19 residues in the CDR3. The germline CDR1 and CDR2 sequences are MDHEN and SYDVKM. V lost 5 bases and J lost 5, with 30 bases in between.

Worth noting for this clonotype: The junction departs from germline at one end; a sequencing error may be responsible. V usage is TRBV3-1 and J usage is TRBJ1-4; D unresolved. This CDR3 has 14 residues. CDR1 and CDR2 (germline): LGHDT, YNNKEL (reference sequence). Written as DNA, the CDR3 is TGTGCCAGCAGCGAAAAAGCCCAGACCTTCCTCGACTATTTT. It is translated as CASSEKAQTFLDYF.

This clonotype was observed a handful of times. The J gene is TRBJ2-3, the V gene TRBV11-2; 8 bases line up with TRBD2. Trimming took 3 bases from V and 7 from J; bases not matched to a gene: 12. CDR1 and CDR2 from the germline V gene are SGHAT and FQNNGV. The CDR3 runs 16 residues. Written as DNA, the CDR3 is TGTGCCAGCAGCTTGACTGGGAGACTAGCGTCAAATACGCAGTATTTT. This codes for CASSLTGRLASNTQYF.